This T cell receptor (beta chain) was profiled in a study of blood T cells in healthy people across ages. Study details: When template switching was applied, about one barcoded beta molecule was captured per two T cells.

A remark on this clonotype: Antigen specificity is unknown.

Primers used in a second PCR of roughly 7 to 12 cycles were a sample-barcoded 5' primer and a J-beta primer mix. MiXCR was run by TCRdb on the 5' RACE reads, yielding one entry per CDR3 protein. The sample carries 1 million or so distinct CDR3 sequences, 20% to 25% recorded once. Study-level findings and limits: Diversity estimates from one million T cells were considered underestimates. The CMV status of each donor remained undetermined, and this could have confounded shifts in expanded clonotypes.

Per germline, CDR1 MGHDK and CDR2 SYGVNS. The CDR3 has 16 residues. The V end lost 8 bases, the J end lost 4 bases, and 21 bases lay between the germline ends. The sample was also linked to a second study, of T cells of mothers and their children.

The clonotype comes from a girl aged 2 to 9 in good health. The sequenced sample was blood. This chain uses TRBV25-1 with TRBJ1-5, with D possibly matching TRBD1 (5 bases). CDR3: CASGPLGREKNQPQHF. The CDR3 region has the DNA TGTGCCAGCGGACCTTTGGGCAGGGAGAAGAATCAGCCCCAGCATTTT.